Sequencing of this T cell receptor (beta chain) was carried out in a study of CD8 T cells in ankylosing spondylitis. Worth noting for this clonotype: Its antigen is not known.

TCRdb processed the 5' RACE reads anew with MiXCR; each CDR3 protein has one entry. The profile covers about 33,000 distinct CDR3 sequences, with 14% appearing a single time and about 40% taken by the ten largest. Trimming pared 1 base from V and 8 bases from J, leaving 14 bases between. CDR1 DFQATT and CDR2 SNEGSKA come from the germline V gene (reference sequence). This CDR3 contains 14 residues. Study-level results: Previously reported in reactive arthritis synovial fluid and blood were some of the motif variants. Ankylosing spondylitis blood appeared to carry a characteristic TCR beta motif of roughly eight highly homologous variants. Matched ankylosing spondylitis synovial fluid reportedly contained a significantly enriched population of disease-linked clones. Clones linked to disease, bearing a CD8+ phenotype, were relatively rare in peripheral blood.

This clonotype was sampled from a male donor with ankylosing spondylitis or in good health (not recorded which). V and J are TRBV20-1 and TRBJ1-4, with D perhaps TRBD1 (5 bases). Material for sequencing was blood. Here the CDR3 DNA reads TGCAGTGCTAGAGCCGGGACGTCATGGGAAAAACTGTTTTTT. Protein: CSARAGTSWEKLFF.